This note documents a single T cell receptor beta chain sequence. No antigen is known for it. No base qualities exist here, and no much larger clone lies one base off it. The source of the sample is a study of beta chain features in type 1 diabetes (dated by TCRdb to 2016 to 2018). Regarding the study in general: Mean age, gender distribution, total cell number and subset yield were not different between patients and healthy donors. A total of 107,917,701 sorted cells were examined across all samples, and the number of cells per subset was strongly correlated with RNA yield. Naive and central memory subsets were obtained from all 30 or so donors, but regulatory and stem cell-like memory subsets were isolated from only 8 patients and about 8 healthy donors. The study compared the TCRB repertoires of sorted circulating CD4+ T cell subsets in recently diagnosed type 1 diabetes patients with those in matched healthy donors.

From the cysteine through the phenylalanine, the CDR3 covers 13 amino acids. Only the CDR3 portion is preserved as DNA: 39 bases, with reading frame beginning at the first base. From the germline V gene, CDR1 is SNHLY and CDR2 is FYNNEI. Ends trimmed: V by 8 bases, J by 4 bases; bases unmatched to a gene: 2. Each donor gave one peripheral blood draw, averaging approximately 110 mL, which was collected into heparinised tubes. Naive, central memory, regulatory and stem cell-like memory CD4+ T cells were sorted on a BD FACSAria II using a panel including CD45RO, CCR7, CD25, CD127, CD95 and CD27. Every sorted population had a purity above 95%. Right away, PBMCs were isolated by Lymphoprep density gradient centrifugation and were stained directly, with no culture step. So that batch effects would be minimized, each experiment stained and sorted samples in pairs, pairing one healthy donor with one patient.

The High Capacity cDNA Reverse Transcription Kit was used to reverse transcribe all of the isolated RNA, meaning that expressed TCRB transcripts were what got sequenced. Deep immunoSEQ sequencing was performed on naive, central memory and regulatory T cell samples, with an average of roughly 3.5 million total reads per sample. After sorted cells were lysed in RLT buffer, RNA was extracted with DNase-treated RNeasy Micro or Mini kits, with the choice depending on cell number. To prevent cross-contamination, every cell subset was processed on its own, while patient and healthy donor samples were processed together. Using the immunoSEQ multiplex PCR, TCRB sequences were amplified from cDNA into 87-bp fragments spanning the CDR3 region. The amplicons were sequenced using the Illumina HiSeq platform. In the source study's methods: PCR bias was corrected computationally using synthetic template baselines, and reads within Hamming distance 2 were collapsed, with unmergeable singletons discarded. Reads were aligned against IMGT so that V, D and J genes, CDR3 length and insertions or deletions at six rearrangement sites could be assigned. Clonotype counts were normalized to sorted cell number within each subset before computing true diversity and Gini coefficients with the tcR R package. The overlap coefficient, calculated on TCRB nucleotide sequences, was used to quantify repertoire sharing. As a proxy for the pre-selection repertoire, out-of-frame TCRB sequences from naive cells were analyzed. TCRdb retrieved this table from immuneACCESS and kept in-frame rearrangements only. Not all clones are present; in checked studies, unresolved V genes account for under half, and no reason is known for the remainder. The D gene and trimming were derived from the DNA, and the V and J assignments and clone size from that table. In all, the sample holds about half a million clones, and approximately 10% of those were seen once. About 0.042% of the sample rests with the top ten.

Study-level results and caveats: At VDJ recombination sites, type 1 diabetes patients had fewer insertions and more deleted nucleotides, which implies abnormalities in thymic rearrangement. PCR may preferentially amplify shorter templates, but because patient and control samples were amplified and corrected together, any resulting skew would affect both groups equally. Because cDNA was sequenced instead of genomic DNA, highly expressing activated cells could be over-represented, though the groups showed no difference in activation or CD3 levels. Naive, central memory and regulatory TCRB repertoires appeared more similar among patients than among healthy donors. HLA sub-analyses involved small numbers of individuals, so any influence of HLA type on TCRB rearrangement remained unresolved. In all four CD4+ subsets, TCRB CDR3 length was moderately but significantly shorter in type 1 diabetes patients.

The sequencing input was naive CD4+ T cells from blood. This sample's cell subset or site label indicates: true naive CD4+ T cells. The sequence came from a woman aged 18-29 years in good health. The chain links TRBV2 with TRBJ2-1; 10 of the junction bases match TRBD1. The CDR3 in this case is CASRTGGYNEQFF. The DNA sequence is TGTGCCAGCCGGACAGGGGGTTACAATGAGCAGTTCTTC. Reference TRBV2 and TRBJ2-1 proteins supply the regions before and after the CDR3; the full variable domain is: EPEVTQTPSHQVTQMGQEVILRCVPISNHLYFYWYRQILGQKVEFLVSFYNNEISEKSEIFDDQFSVERPDGSNFTLKIRSTKLEDSAMYFCASRTGGYNEQFFGPGTRLTVL.